The 18 T cell receptor beta chains presented below share a single source sample, sequenced in a study of T cells in Graves' hyperthyroidism and ophthalmopathy. TCR beta CDR3 region amplification was performed from RNA transcripts. HTBI primers drove first-round RT-PCR of the TCR CDR3. Each CDR3 protein is one row after TCRdb ran MiXCR on the multiplex PCR reads. The table records about 37,000 distinct CDR3 sequences, roughly 50% of them present only once. Sequences were obtained from blood. Source of these receptors: a man between 40 and 49 years old with Graves' ophthalmopathy.

This clonotype was seen repeatedly, ten times or more. CDR3 in amino acids: CASSLVWGGPNEQFF. CDR3 coding DNA: TGTGCCAGCAGCTTAGTATGGGGAGGGCCCAATGAGCAGTTCTTC. The rearrangement links TRBV7-8 to TRBJ2-1, with 7 bases lining up with TRBD2. V shed 1 base, J shed 6 bases, and the junction held 6 bases outside the gene matches. In germline, CDR1 is SGHVS, CDR2 FQNEAQ. This CDR3 is built from 15 residues.

This clonotype was picked up one time. CDR3 nucleotide sequence: TGTGCCAGCAGCTCTTCGGGACTTATACACCAAGAGACCCAGTACTTC. Its protein is CASSSSGLIHQETQYF. The chain recombines TRBV7-9 with TRBJ2-5, with D possibly TRBD2 on 6 matching bases. V lost 4 bases to trimming and J lost 0 bases, with 15 bases between them. This CDR3 spans 16 amino acids. Germline V lookup: CDR1 SEHNR, CDR2 FQNEAQ (reference sequence).

The V and J genes are TRBV20-1 and TRBJ2-3, with TRBD2 identical over 10 bases. Trimming removed 6 bases from V and 0 bases from J; junction bases left unmatched: 12. Germline CDR1 is DFQATT and CDR2 is SNEGSKA (reference sequence). The CDR3 is made up of 17 amino acids. The CDR3 coding sequence is TGCAGTGCCATCAGAGGAAGCGGGGGGGATAGCACAGATACGCAGTATTTT. Its protein product is CSAIRGSGGDSTDTQYF.

In its sample, this clonotype was seen many times. The gene calls are TRBV5-6 and TRBJ2-5; D gene uncertain. This CDR3 contains 13 residues. Germline V CDR1 and CDR2: SGHDT, YYEEEE. Trimming removed 4 bases from V and 5 bases from J, with 12 bases in between. CDR3 amino acids: CASSLDLRETQYF. The DNA for the CDR3 is TGTGCCAGCAGCCTGGACCTACGGGAGACCCAGTACTTC.

In regard to this clonotype: The conserved phenylalanine or tryptophan is not found at the CDR3 terminus, so this likely reflects a read error. V usage is TRBV7-3 and J usage is TRBJ2-2; the match to TRBD2 covers 13 bases. The CDR3 is 16 amino acids. Germline CDR1 and CDR2: SGHTA and FQGTGA. The CDR3 DNA sequence: TGTGCCAGCAGCGTAACTAGCGGGGGGGACGCCGGGGAGCTGTTTTCT. Its protein product is CASSVTSGGDAGELFS.

The chain uses TRBV20-1 and TRBJ2-3, with TRBD2 matching over 13 bases. Germline CDR1 is DFQATT and CDR2 is SNEGSKA (reference sequence). The CDR3 loop spans 15 amino acids. J was trimmed by 0 bases and V by 4 bases; bases with no gene match: 1. The CDR3 region has the DNA TGCAGTGCTATGGGACTAGCGGGGAGCACAGATACGCAGTATTTT. This codes for CSAMGLAGSTDTQYF.

This clonotype was detected many times. The CDR3 here is CASSELASYEQYF. The CDR3 region has the DNA TGTGCCAGCAGTGAGCTAGCTAGCTACGAGCAGTACTTC. The genes are TRBV6-1 and TRBJ2-7; perhaps TRBD2 as D (5 bases). Trimming stripped 3 bases from V and 3 bases from J, with 9 bases between. The CDR3 extends over 13 amino acids. Germline CDR1 reads MNHNS; CDR2 reads SASEGT.

This clonotype came up many times. The chain is built from TRBV11-2 and TRBJ1-3, with TRBD1 matching 7 bases. CDR3 size: 16 residues. V dropped 5 bases and J dropped 1; count of bases not matched to a gene: 8. The germline V gene encodes CDR1 SGHAT and CDR2 FQNNGV. The chain's CDR3 is CASSLRDSSSGNTIYF. The CDR3 nucleotides are TGTGCCAGCAGCCTCAGGGACAGCTCGTCTGGAAACACCATATATTTT.

This clonotype appeared a single time. A much larger clonotype is one base distant, so this may be a read error. CDR3 nucleotide sequence: TGCAGCGCCGCAGCGGGGGGGGGAGAGACCCGGTACTTC. This codes for CSAAAGGGETRYF. The chain has TRBV29-1 and TRBJ2-5; 10 nucleotides agree with TRBD2. Germline V gives CDR1 SQVTM, CDR2 ANQGSEA. The CDR3 consists of 13 residues.

The chain joins TRBV9 to TRBJ1-3; no definite D call. Per germline, CDR1 SGDLS and CDR2 YYNGEE. Trimming shortened V by 0 bases and J by 4 bases, and 2 bases separated the two germline ends. This CDR3 spans 12 amino acids. The CDR3 here is CASSVVGNTIYF. The CDR3 DNA sequence: TGTGCCAGCAGCGTAGTGGGAAACACCATATATTTT.

This clonotype was counted at least ten times. The chain joins TRBV5-8 to TRBJ2-5; D is unclear. Germline loops: CDR1 SGHTS, CDR2 YDEGEE. The CDR3 loop spans 12 amino acids. Trimming took off 2 bases at V and 4 bases at J, with 6 bases between the two ends. CDR3 DNA: TGTGCCAGCAGCTTTATGGGAGAGACCCAGTACTTC. This translates into CASSFMGETQYF.

This clonotype showed up many times. V is TRBV4-1 and J is TRBJ2-1, with 7 nucleotides matching TRBD2. From germline, CDR1 is MGHRA and CDR2 YSYEKL. With 3 bases clipped from V and 6 bases from J, the junction kept 8 bases outside the gene matches. The CDR3 runs 15 residues. The CDR3 region is CASSHGAGDGNEQFF. CDR3 bases: TGCGCCAGCAGCCACGGGGCGGGAGACGGCAATGAGCAGTTCTTC.

This clonotype was counted at least ten times. V and J are TRBV12-3 or TRBV12-4 and TRBJ2-7; the D is unclear. Between the trimmed V and J ends, which lost 3 bases and 3 bases, there was a span of 9 bases. This CDR3 has 13 residues. The DNA for the CDR3 is TGTGCCAGCAGTTTCGGGCAGAGCTACGAGCAGTACTTC. Amino acids: CASSFGQSYEQYF.

This clonotype was recorded at least ten times. This chain connects TRBV5-1 to TRBJ1-2; 8 bases match TRBD1. J lost 8 bases, V lost 4 bases, and 7 bases had no gene match. The CDR3 covers 13 residues. Germline loops: CDR1 SGHRS, CDR2 YFSETQ. CDR3 sequence reads: CASSEGQGGGYTF. Here the CDR3 DNA reads TGCGCCAGCAGCGAAGGACAGGGAGGAGGCTACACCTTC. The full variable domain, in which reference TRBV5-1 and TRBJ1-2 provide the parts outside the CDR3, is KAGVTQTPRYLIKTRGQQVTLSCSPISGHRSVSWYQQTPGQGLQFLFEYFSETQRNKGNFPGRFSGRQFSNSRSEMNVSTLELGDSALYLCASSEGQGGGYTFGSGTRLTVV.

This clonotype was counted ten times or more. CDR3 residues: CASSFHGEQFF. The CDR3 DNA is TGTGCCAGCAGCTTTCATGGTGAGCAGTTCTTC. The chain joins TRBV7-9 to TRBJ2-1; no clear D. Germline V gene sequence: CDR1 SEHNR, CDR2 FQNEAQ (reference sequence). Trimming left V 3 bases short and J 9 bases short, with 6 bases between. The CDR3 is 11 amino acids.

With respect to this clonotype: This is likely a read error, given that the CDR3 carries no conserved phenylalanine or tryptophan at its end. The V gene is TRBV14, the J gene TRBJ2-1; 11 positions match TRBD2. Germline-derived CDR1 and CDR2 are SGHDN and FVKESK. Trimming took 0 bases from V and 8 from J; bases not matched to a gene: 9. The CDR3 consists of 17 residues. This chain's CDR3 is CASSQDQRTLAGDEQFL. In DNA, the CDR3 is TGTGCCAGCAGCCAAGATCAAAGAACACTAGCGGGGGATGAGCAGTTCTTG.

This rearrangement joins TRBV28 to TRBJ2-5; no clear D gene. Germline V CDR1 and CDR2: MDHEN, SYDVKM. CDR3 length: 13 amino acids. Trimming took off 1 base at V and 5 bases at J, with 8 bases between the two ends. The CDR3 DNA is TGTGCCAGCAGTTTATCAAGGATCGAGACCCAGTACTTC. This gives the protein CASSLSRIETQYF.

This clonotype was counted at least ten times. The chain employs TRBV19 and TRBJ1-5; D is ambiguous. V lost 6 bases, J lost 7 bases, and 19 bases lay in between. This CDR3 has 15 residues. The germline gives CDR1 LNHDA, CDR2 SQIVND (reference sequence). CDR3 protein: CASRTMDAGMQPQHF. The CDR3 nucleotides are TGTGCCAGTAGGACCATGGACGCGGGCATGCAGCCCCAGCATTTT.